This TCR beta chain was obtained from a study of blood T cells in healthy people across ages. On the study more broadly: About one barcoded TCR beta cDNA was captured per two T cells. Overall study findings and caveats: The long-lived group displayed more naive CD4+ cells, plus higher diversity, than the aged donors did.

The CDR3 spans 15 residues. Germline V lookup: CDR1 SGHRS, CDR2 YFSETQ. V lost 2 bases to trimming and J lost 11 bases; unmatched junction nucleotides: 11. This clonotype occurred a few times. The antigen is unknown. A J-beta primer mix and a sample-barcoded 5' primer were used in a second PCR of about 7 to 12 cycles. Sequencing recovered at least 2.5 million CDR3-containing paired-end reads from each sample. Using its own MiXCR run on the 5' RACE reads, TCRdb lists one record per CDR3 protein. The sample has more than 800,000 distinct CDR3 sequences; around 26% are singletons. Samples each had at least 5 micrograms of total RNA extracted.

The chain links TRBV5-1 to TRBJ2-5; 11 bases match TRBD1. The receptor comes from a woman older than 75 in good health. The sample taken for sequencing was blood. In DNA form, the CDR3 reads TGCGCCAGCAGCTTAGCCGGGACAGGGGGTCAAATTCAGTACTTC. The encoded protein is CASSLAGTGGQIQYF.